The next 15 T cell receptor beta chains were all read from a single sample in a study of blood T cells in healthy people across ages. The second PCR ran roughly 6 to 11 cycles with a sample-barcoded 5' primer and J-beta primers. TCRdb redid the calling of the 5' RACE reads with MiXCR, one entry per CDR3 protein. The table records 2 million or so distinct CDR3 sequences, approximately 50% of them present only once. The sequenced material came from blood. The receptor set was obtained from a woman between 40 and 55 years old in good health.

The table lists this clonotype with a count of one. This chain links TRBV7-2 with TRBJ2-7, with D maybe TRBD1 (6 bases). Near its end, the DNA agrees better with TRBJ2-5, so the J call may be wrong. CDR1 is SGHTA and CDR2 is FQGNSA in the germline V gene. The length of the CDR3 is 14 residues. CDR3 region: CASSLQQGTETQYF. The CDR3 DNA is TGTGCCAGCAGCCTTCAACAGGGCACGGAGACCCAGTACTTC.

The chain joins TRBV6-6 to TRBJ1-2, with TRBD1 matching 9 bases. The CDR3 runs 15 residues. Germline CDR1 and CDR2: MNHNY and SVGAGI (reference sequence). Trimming cost V 8 bases and J 8 bases; bases outside gene matches: 15. The CDR3 DNA sequence: TGTGCCAGCTTGAGACAGGGGGATAGTTTGCGGGGCTACACCTTC. This encodes CASLRQGDSLRGYTF.

This chain uses TRBV4-2 with TRBJ1-5; possible D gene TRBD1, 5 bases. Germline V gives CDR1 LGHNA, CDR2 YNFKEQ. V was pared by 4 bases and J by 0 bases, with 16 bases between. CDR3 length: 17 residues. CDR3 DNA sequence: TGTGCCAGCAGCCCGACTACTGGGACCGATAGCAATCAGCCCCAGCATTTT. Its translation is CASSPTTGTDSNQPQHF.

V gene TRBV2 combines with J gene TRBJ1-2, with 9 bases aligning to TRBD1. The CDR3 totals 16 residues. V lost 4 bases, J lost 3 bases, and 9 bases stayed unmatched. Germline V gene sequence: CDR1 SNHLY, CDR2 FYNNEI. CDR3 DNA: TGTGCCAGCAGTGGTACAGGGGGCTTGGTAGACTATGGCTACACCTTC. This translates into CASSGTGGLVDYGYTF. Complete variable domain (other parts from reference TRBV2 and TRBJ1-2): EPEVTQTPSHQVTQMGQEVILRCVPISNHLYFYWYRQILGQKVEFLVSFYNNEISEKSEIFDDQFSVERPDGSNFTLKIRSTKLEDSAMYFCASSGTGGLVDYGYTFGSGTRLTVV.

The chain has TRBV20-1 and TRBJ2-2; 13 bases align to TRBD2. J lost 6 bases, V lost 1 base, and 8 bases had no gene match. The CDR3 covers 17 residues. From germline, CDR1 is DFQATT and CDR2 SNEGSKA (reference sequence). Here the CDR3 reads CSARVATSGGAPGELFF. CDR3 DNA: TGCAGTGCTAGAGTCGCTACTAGCGGGGGGGCCCCCGGGGAGCTGTTTTTT.

This clonotype was counted between two and nine times. The rearrangement links TRBV5-5 to TRBJ2-5; perhaps TRBD1 as D (6 bases). Trimming took 2 bases from V and 1 from J, leaving 12 bases between them. Germline CDR1 reads SGHKS; CDR2 reads YYEKEE (reference sequence). CDR3 size: 15 residues. CDR3 sequence (DNA): TGTGCCAGCAGCTTCCAGGGGTTCCGCCAAGAGACCCAGTACTTC. Translating it yields CASSFQGFRQETQYF.

This clonotype showed up just a few times. V and J are TRBV6-1 and TRBJ2-4; D uncertain. V was cut by 1 base and J by 0 bases, with 4 bases left in between. CDR3 length equals 14 residues. Germline CDR1 and CDR2: MNHNS and SASEGT. The CDR3 DNA reads TGTGCCAGCAGTGAAGAGGTAGCCAAAAACATTCAGTACTTC. Translation gives CASSEEVAKNIQYF.

This clonotype was seen only a few times. The chain employs TRBV6-5 and TRBJ2-1; possibly TRBD1 for D (6 bases). V lost 2 bases and J 3 bases, leaving 8 bases between the germline ends. The germline CDR1 and CDR2 sequences are MNHEY and SVGAGI. The CDR3 spans 14 residues. In DNA, the CDR3 is TGTGCCAGCAGTTACCAGGACAGCTACAATGAGCAGTTCTTC. It encodes CASSYQDSYNEQFF.

This clonotype showed up just a few times. This chain uses TRBV7-9 with TRBJ1-1, with D possibly matching TRBD1 (6 bases). There are 13 residues in the CDR3. V shed 6 bases and J shed 4 bases, with 12 bases lying between them. Germline CDR1 and CDR2: SEHNR and FQNEAQ (reference sequence). This CDR3 is CASSPGVGTEAFF. The DNA for the CDR3 is TGTGCCAGCAGTCCAGGGGTCGGCACTGAAGCTTTCTTT.

The chain couples TRBV12-3 or TRBV12-4 to TRBJ1-2; D might be TRBD1 (6 bases). The V gene lost 9 bases and the J gene lost 7 bases, with 24 bases spanning the gap. There are 15 residues in the CDR3. In nucleotides, the CDR3 is TGTGCCAGTAGTCAGGGCCCGGGGGGCGCATCTGGCTACACCTTC. It is translated as CASSQGPGGASGYTF.

The J gene is TRBJ2-7, the V gene TRBV28; possibly TRBD2 for D (7 bases). This CDR3 is 14 amino acids long. V lost 5 bases, J lost 5 bases, and 16 bases lay in between. CDR1 is MDHEN and CDR2 is SYDVKM in the germline V gene. The DNA of the CDR3 is TGTGCCAGCAGTACTCAACAGGGAGGGGACGAGCAGTACTTC. Its translation: CASSTQQGGDEQYF. The variable domain in full, completed from reference TRBV28 and TRBJ2-7, reads DVKVTQSSRYLVKRTGEKVFLECVQDMDHENMFWYRQDPGLGLRLIYFSYDVKMKEKGDIPEGYSVSREKKERFSLILESASTNQTSMYLCASSTQQGGDEQYFGPGTRLTVT.

The V and J genes are TRBV5-1 and TRBJ2-7; possibly TRBD2 for D (5 bases). V was cut by 4 bases and J by 2 bases, with 10 bases left in between. The CDR3 sequence is 13 residues long. Germline V gene lookup returns CDR1 SGHRS and CDR2 YFSETQ. For the CDR3, the DNA is TGCGCCAGCAGCGCGGACGGGACCTACGAGCAGTACTTC. This codes for CASSADGTYEQYF.

The chain joins TRBV7-2 to TRBJ2-5; TRBD1 aligns across 8 bases. Germline V CDR1 and CDR2: SGHTA, FQGNSA. Losses at the gene ends were 9 bases for V and 11 bases for J; bases not matched to a gene: 14. The CDR3 is made up of 13 amino acids. Here the CDR3 reads CASSGGPRGEQYF. CDR3 nucleotides: TGTGCCAGTTCAGGGGGCCCGAGGGGAGAGCAGTACTTC.

The chain is built from TRBV7-2 and TRBJ1-6; possibly TRBD1 for D (5 bases). V lost 6 bases and J 12 bases, leaving 18 bases between the germline ends. Germline V lookup: CDR1 SGHTA, CDR2 FQGNSA. The length of the CDR3 is 14 residues. As DNA, the CDR3 is TGTGCCAGCAGACTACAGGTGATGCAGGGACCCCTCCACTTT. It yields the protein CASRLQVMQGPLHF.

This clonotype turned up a few times. The genes are TRBV5-1 and TRBJ1-1; weak D call: TRBD1 (6 bases). Germline CDR1 SGHRS, CDR2 YFSETQ. This CDR3 contains 14 residues. Trimming pared 4 bases from V and 7 bases from J, leaving 17 bases between. The CDR3 DNA is TGCGCCAGCAGCGCCAGCCAGGGGAGGGGTGAAGCTTTCTTT. Translating gives CASSASQGRGEAFF.